Below, one TCR beta chain is given with its context. Germline CDR1 reads SGHNT; CDR2 reads YYREEE (reference sequence). Trimming removed 4 bases from V and 2 bases from J; junction bases left unmatched: 7. The CDR3 loop spans 16 amino acids. The source of the sample is a study of blood T cell repertoires in COVID-19. As for the study in general: The United States, Italy and Spain were the sources of the acute and convalescent COVID-19 samples.

Methods used by the authors: Nucleated cell counts were estimated from reference gene primer amplification. The repertoire was sequenced with immunoSEQ multiplex PCR; TCRdb's copy has only in-frame clones and lacks some. V and J calls and clone size are copied from that table; D and trimming were computed from the DNA. The sample has 6,400 or so clones; about nine tenths are singletons. The chain couples TRBV5-4 to TRBJ2-3; 10 bases align to TRBD2. The receptor was derived from a human donor in a cohort sampled during active COVID-19. The donor label of this sample is uncertain. The sequenced sample consisted of peripheral blood. CDR3 DNA sequence: TGTGCCAGCAGCCCCGGACTAGCGGTAATCACAGATACGCAGTATTTT. Protein sequence: CASSPGLAVITDTQYF.